The clone carrying this TCR beta chain showed up just a few times. What it binds is not known. The CDR3 runs 15 residues. V lost 0 bases to trimming and J lost 0 bases, with 11 bases between them. CDR1 and CDR2 (germline): DFQATT, SNEGSKA (reference sequence). The source of the sample is a study of T cells after yellow fever vaccination. Study results and limitations: Few clonotypes appeared in both CD4 and CD8 compartments.

In making TCR cDNA, 5'RACE template switching added a universal primer site and UMIs to it. TCRdb reprocessed the 5' RACE reads with MiXCR, giving one entry per CDR3 protein. The table lists 500,000 to 650,000 distinct CDR3 sequences, roughly a sixth of them singletons, with 17% in the top ten. This chain connects TRBV20-1 to TRBJ2-5; possible D gene TRBD1, 5 bases. The TCR sequence derives from a man between 18 and 29 years old who received the YFV17D yellow fever vaccine. The source was PBMCs, collected about 5 days after the first yellow fever vaccination. Written as DNA, the CDR3 is TGCAGTGCTAGAGATGCCCGACAGTACCAAGAGACCCAGTACTTC. Residues: CSARDARQYQETQYF.